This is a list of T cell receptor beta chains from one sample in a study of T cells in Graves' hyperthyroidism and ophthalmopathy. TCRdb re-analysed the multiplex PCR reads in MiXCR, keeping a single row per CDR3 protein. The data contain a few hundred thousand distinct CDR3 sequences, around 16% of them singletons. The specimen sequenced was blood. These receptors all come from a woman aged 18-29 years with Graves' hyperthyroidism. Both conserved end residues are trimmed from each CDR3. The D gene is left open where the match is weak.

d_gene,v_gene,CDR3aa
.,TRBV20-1,SASERPGLDTQY
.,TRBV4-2,ASSQGNSGANVLT
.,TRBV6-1,ASSDGQIANYGYT
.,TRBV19,ASSETGFGAKNIQY
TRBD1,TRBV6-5,ASSYSTGDNSPLH
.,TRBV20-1,SASSGINQPQH
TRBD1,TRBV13,ASSPMAGGAVRETQY
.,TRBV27,ASGQTADTQY
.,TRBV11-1,ASSLAGTAQETQY
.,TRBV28,ASSREGYEQY
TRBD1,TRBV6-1,ASTYFATGYTEAF
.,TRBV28,ASTTRGETNTEAF
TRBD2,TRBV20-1,SASTRSGGKSLSSYEQY
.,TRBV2,ASRLVPDTQY
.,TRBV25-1,ASSEYNPNTEAF
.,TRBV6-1,ASRVRIGGYT
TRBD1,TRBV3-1,ASSQGTGYYGYT
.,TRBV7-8,ASSLRTVATNEKLF
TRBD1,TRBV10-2,ASALKPGQLQETQY
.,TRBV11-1,ASSLWGPSYNEQF
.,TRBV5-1,ASSLGNSGATGELF
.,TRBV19,ASSMGPYYEQY
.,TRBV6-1,ASSGAAGYT
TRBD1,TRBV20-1,SARATGGRTF
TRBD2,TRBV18,ASSPPSSGGPKQY
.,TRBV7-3,ASSLFKNTEAF
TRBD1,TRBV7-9,ASSDGPTGMNTGELF
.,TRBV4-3,ASSQVAGQNGGAF
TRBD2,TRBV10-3,AISQPRGGVLYEQY
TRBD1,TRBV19,ASSIRDRGLSANEKLF
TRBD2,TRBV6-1,ASSSKRPTSSGETQY
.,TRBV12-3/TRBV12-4,ASSLALLYEQY
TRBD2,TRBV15,ATSREAGEGDTQY
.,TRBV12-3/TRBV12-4,ASSLRQKTKAF
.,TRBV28,ASSSLWQGSWQPQH
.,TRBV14,ASSQAGRNQPQH
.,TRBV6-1,ASQTGSYGYT
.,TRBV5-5,ASSLGLSYNEQF
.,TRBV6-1,ASSAERTDTQY
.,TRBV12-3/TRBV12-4,ASSFTGGQETQY
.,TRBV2,ASSELLSYEQY
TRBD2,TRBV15,ATSRARGSETYNEQF
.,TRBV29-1,SVARMNTEAF
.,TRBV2,ASREVSNEKLF
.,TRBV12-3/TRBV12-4,ASSFETGPSNQPQH
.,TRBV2,ASRSPGREDLEY
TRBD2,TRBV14,ASSRAGTSGSLPYEQY
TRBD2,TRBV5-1,ASSLEGTSFGELF
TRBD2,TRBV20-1,SACSGRSFYEQY
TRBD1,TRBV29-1,SVGQGKTWASGANVLT
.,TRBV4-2,ASSQEQNPNYGYT
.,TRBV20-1,STGEGRYEQY